A single sample is the source of the 2 T cell receptor beta chains below, sequenced in a study of blood T cells in healthy people across ages. Through a sample-barcoded 5' primer and a J-beta primer mix, a second PCR was run for roughly 7 to 11 cycles. TCRdb ran MiXCR on the 5' RACE reads and lists one entry per CDR3 protein. The table lists fewer than 900,000 distinct CDR3 sequences, about 36% of them singletons. Sequencing input: blood. These receptors all come from a man between 18 and 29 years old in good health.

This clonotype was counted a few times. The chain uses TRBV5-1 and TRBJ1-4; D gene ambiguous. Trimming left V 0 bases short and J 4 bases short, with 10 bases between. There are 15 residues in the CDR3. From germline, CDR1 is SGHRS and CDR2 YFSETQ. The CDR3 is CASSLDSTYNEKLFF. DNA for the CDR3: TGCGCCAGCAGCTTGGACAGTACCTATAATGAAAAACTGTTTTTT.

V gene TRBV14 combines with J gene TRBJ2-6; TRBD2 might be the D (6 bases). Trimming stripped 4 bases from V and 10 bases from J, with 14 bases between. The CDR3 consists of 14 residues. Germline CDR1 and CDR2: SGHDN and FVKESK. The CDR3 nucleotides are TGTGCCAGCAGCCCCCCCCGGGAGTGGAACGTCCTGACTTTC. Translated: CASSPPREWNVLTF.